Here is one T cell receptor (beta chain) with its context. The data were obtained in a study of blood T cell repertoires in COVID-19. Study overall: Acute and convalescent COVID-19 samples came from the United States, Italy and Spain.

Authors' methods: Reference gene primer amplification yielded estimated nucleated cell counts. TCRdb keeps only in-frame clones here, not all; method: immunoSEQ multiplex PCR. V and J calls and clone size are given by that table; D and trimming were obtained from the DNA. The table has roughly 300,000 clones, around 87% seen once. The sequence was obtained from a woman aged 50 to 60 who had recovered from COVID-19. The sample comprised peripheral blood.

The CDR3 DNA reads TGTGCCAGCAGCCCAACCGGGACAACCACCTACGAGCAGTACTTC. Its translation: CASSPTGTTTYEQYF. The gene calls are TRBV5-5 and TRBJ2-7; D may be TRBD1 (6 bases). The CDR3 consists of 15 residues. V gave up 4 bases and J gave up 2 bases, with 16 bases separating them. The germline V gene encodes CDR1 SGHKS and CDR2 YYEKEE (reference sequence).